Listed below are T cell receptor beta chains from one sample, sequenced in a study of T cell responses to AZD1222 COVID-19 vaccine. TCRdb's copy holds only in-frame clones and misses some; the assay was immunoSEQ multiplex PCR. The table records about 110,000 clones, 90% of them present only once. Here the sequenced sample was peripheral blood, taken 28 days after the second AZD1222 dose. The source is an adult who received the AZD1222 COVID-19 vaccine. Both conserved end residues are part of each CDR3. The order of the fields is D gene, clone size, J gene, V gene, CDR3 protein, CDR3 DNA. D genes are given only for firm matches. Only some rows state a clone size, as once, few, many or a class for expanded clones.

>NA|NA|TRBJ2-2|TRBV7-3
CASSLIGSTDTGELFF
TGTGCCAGCAGCTTAATTGGTTCTACGGACACCGGGGAGCTGTTTTTT
>TRBD1|NA|TRBJ1-2|TRBV6-5
CASRHGQERGYTF
TGTGCCAGCAGACATGGACAGGAACGAGGCTACACCTTC
>NA|NA|TRBJ2-2|TRBV6-2/TRBV6-3
CASSVLRAGELFF
TGTGCCAGCAGCGTCCTCCGTGCCGGGGAGCTGTTTTTT
>TRBD1|NA|TRBJ2-7|TRBV27
CASSYRGEYEQYF
TGTGCCAGCAGTTACAGGGGAGAGTACGAGCAGTACTTC
>TRBD1|NA|TRBJ2-7|TRBV27
CASSWTGPSYEQYF
TGTGCCAGCAGTTGGACAGGGCCCTCCTACGAGCAGTACTTC
>NA|few|TRBJ1-5|TRBV27
CASSPRTGPYSNQPQHF
TGTGCCAGCAGTCCTAGAACAGGACCATATAGCAATCAGCCCCAGCATTTT
>NA|NA|TRBJ1-6|TRBV19
CASSTTTGVNSPLHF
TGTGCCAGTAGTACGACGACGGGTGTTAATTCACCCCTCCACTTT
>TRBD1|few|TRBJ1-2|TRBV7-3
CASSRDRESGGYTF
TGTGCCAGCAGCCGGGACAGGGAGTCGGGTGGCTACACCTTC
>TRBD2|NA|TRBJ2-3|TRBV6-1
CASSEVGAGVGLADTQYF
TGTGCCAGCAGTGAAGTAGGAGCGGGGGTGGGTTTGGCAGATACGCAGTATTTT
>TRBD2|NA|TRBJ2-3|TRBV6-2/TRBV6-3
CASSYLGLETDTQYF
TGTGCCAGCAGTTACCTGGGACTAGAGACAGATACGCAGTATTTT
>NA|NA|TRBJ2-6|TRBV3-1/TRBV3-2
CASSQGAGSGANVLTF
TGTGCCAGCAGCCAAGGCGCGGGCTCTGGGGCCAACGTCCTGACTTTC
>NA|NA|TRBJ2-7|TRBV25-1
CASSPLGSYEQYF
TGTGCCAGCAGTCCACTTGGTTCCTACGAGCAGTACTTC
>NA|NA|TRBJ2-3|TRBV20-1
CSASLRGPTDTQYF
TGCAGTGCTAGTCTTCGGGGGCCCACAGATACGCAGTATTTT
>NA|NA|TRBJ2-7|TRBV6-5
CASSQSGTQDYEQYF
TGTGCCAGCAGTCAATCCGGGACACAAGACTACGAGCAGTACTTC
>TRBD1|NA|TRBJ1-5|TRBV2
CASADQGDQPQHF
TGTGCCAGCGCGGACCAGGGGGATCAGCCCCAGCATTTT
>NA|NA|TRBJ1-1|TRBV6-5
CASSPPRQPGTEAFF
TGTGCCAGCAGCCCCCCCCGACAGCCGGGCACTGAAGCTTTCTTT
>NA|NA|TRBJ1-3|TRBV12-2
CASRPLGYRGRRSSGNTIYF
TGTGCAAGTCGCCCGTTGGGGTACAGGGGGCGGAGGAGTTCTGGAAACACCATATATTTT
>NA|NA|TRBJ1-4|TRBV3-1/TRBV3-2
CASSLSPGLLFF
TGTGCCAGCAGCCTGTCCCCCGGGTTACTGTTTTTT
>NA|NA|TRBJ2-4|TRBV19
CASSTWMDREYIQYF
TGTGCCAGTAGTACCTGGATGGACCGAGAGTACATTCAGTACTTC
>NA|NA|TRBJ1-1|TRBV5-1
CASSSFVGRNTEAFF
TGCGCCAGCAGCTCGTTTGTCGGGAGAAACACTGAAGCTTTCTTT
>NA|NA|TRBJ2-7|TRBV19
CASSIMTGNYYEQYF
TGTGCCAGTAGTATAATGACAGGAAACTACTACGAGCAGTACTTC
>TRBD1|once|TRBJ2-7|TRBV27
CASSLGDSTYEQYF
TGTGCCAGCAGTTTGGGGGACAGCACCTACGAGCAGTACTTC
>TRBD2|NA|TRBJ2-5|TRBV3-1/TRBV3-2
CASSQPGLGEETQYF
TGTGCCAGCAGCCAACCGGGACTAGGTGAAGAGACCCAGTACTTC
>NA|NA|TRBJ2-1|TRBV27
CASRTTGLQSSYNEQFF
TGTGCCAGCAGGACGACGGGACTTCAGAGCTCCTACAATGAGCAGTTCTTC
>TRBD2|few|TRBJ2-5|TRBV5-1
CASSSSGGALETQYF
TGCGCCAGCAGTTCGAGCGGGGGGGCCTTGGAGACCCAGTACTTC
>TRBD1|NA|TRBJ1-3|TRBV7-2
CASSSRGAGSGNTIYF
TGTGCCAGCAGCTCCAGGGGGGCGGGCTCTGGAAACACCATATATTTT
>NA|few|TRBJ1-2|TRBV7-9
CASSLDGGLGYTF
TGTGCCAGCAGCTTAGACGGAGGGCTTGGCTACACCTTC
>TRBD1|NA|TRBJ1-2|TRBV12-3/TRBV12-4
CASSFGTGGGYTF
TGTGCCAGCAGTTTTGGTACAGGGGGTGGCTACACCTTC
>NA|once|TRBJ2-1|TRBV2
CASRERVMIYNEQFF
TGTGCCAGCAGGGAGAGGGTAATGATTTACAATGAGCAGTTCTTC
>NA|once|TRBJ1-1|TRBV9
CASSELGGLNTEAFF
TGTGCCAGCAGTGAGCTCGGGGGTCTGAACACTGAAGCTTTCTTT
>TRBD1|NA|TRBJ2-1|TRBV6-5
CASSSAGQDFNEQFF
TGTGCCAGCAGTTCGGCGGGACAGGACTTCAATGAGCAGTTCTTC
>NA|NA|TRBJ2-3|TRBV7-3
CASSLVGLDTDTQYF
TGTGCCAGCAGCTTAGTGGGCCTCGACACAGATACGCAGTATTTT
>TRBD1|NA|TRBJ1-1|TRBV7-2
CASSSQGDTEAFF
TGTGCCAGCAGCTCTCAGGGGGACACTGAAGCTTTCTTT
>NA|NA|TRBJ2-1|TRBV6-2/TRBV6-3
CASSWENWENEQFF
TGTGCCAGCAGTTGGGAAAACTGGGAGAATGAGCAGTTCTTC
>NA|NA|TRBJ1-5|TRBV3-1/TRBV3-2
CASSPRHNQPQHF
TGTGCCAGCAGCCCCCGACACAATCAGCCCCAGCATTTT
>NA|NA|TRBJ2-1|TRBV7-9
CASSFLGDNEQFF
TGTGCCAGCAGCTTTTTAGGGGACAATGAGCAGTTCTTC
>NA|NA|TRBJ2-3|TRBV27
CASSTRRTDTQYF
TGTGCCAGCAGTACCAGACGAACAGATACGCAGTATTTT
>TRBD2|NA|TRBJ2-3|TRBV4-2
CASSQVPGLAGGLRTDTQYF
TGTGCCAGCAGCCAAGTCCCCGGACTAGCGGGGGGCCTGCGCACAGATACGCAGTATTTT
>TRBD2|NA|TRBJ2-1|TRBV5-4
CASSLTSGEQFF
TGTGCCAGCAGCTTGACTAGCGGAGAGCAGTTCTTC
>NA|once|TRBJ1-6|TRBV11-2
CASSPGPSDNSPLHF
TGTGCCAGCAGCCCCGGGCCATCCGATAATTCACCCCTCCACTTT
>NA|NA|TRBJ2-7|TRBV7-9
CASRAETGFGYEQYF
TGTGCCAGCAGAGCCGAGACAGGCTTTGGCTACGAGCAGTACTTC
>NA|few|TRBJ2-2|TRBV5-1
CASSPAGDRYTGELFF
TGCGCCAGCAGCCCCGCCGGGGACCGCTACACCGGGGAGCTGTTTTTT
>NA|NA|TRBJ1-1|TRBV5-1
CASSTQNTEAFF
TGCGCCAGCAGTACACAGAACACTGAAGCTTTCTTT
>TRBD2|NA|TRBJ2-5|TRBV11-1
CASTGGLEETQYF
TGTGCCAGCACGGGGGGGTTGGAAGAGACCCAGTACTTC
>NA|NA|TRBJ2-7|TRBV10-3
CAISDPGTVSYEQYF
TGTGCCATCAGTGATCCCGGGACGGTCTCCTACGAGCAGTACTTC
>NA|NA|TRBJ1-2|TRBV10-3
CAISEIPRADGYTF
TGTGCCATCAGTGAGATTCCCAGGGCCGATGGCTACACCTTC
>NA|once|TRBJ2-1|TRBV19
CASSGGVSYNEQFF
TGTGCCAGTTCCGGGGGAGTATCCTACAATGAGCAGTTCTTC
>TRBD2|NA|TRBJ2-3|TRBV7-2
CASSSRAGRGYTDTQYF
TGTGCCAGCAGCTCTAGGGCTGGGCGGGGGTACACAGATACGCAGTATTTT
>NA|NA|TRBJ1-5|TRBV24-1
CATSDFLRNQPQHF
TGTGCCACCAGTGATTTCTTGCGGAATCAGCCCCAGCATTTT
>TRBD2|NA|TRBJ2-5|TRBV5-4
CASSFSGGALETQYF
TGTGCCAGCAGCTTTAGCGGGGGGGCCTTAGAGACCCAGTACTTC
>NA|NA|TRBJ1-6|TRBV7-3
CASSFSAKGLSPLHF
TGTGCCAGCAGCTTTTCGGCCAAGGGTTTGTCACCCCTCCACTTT
>TRBD2|NA|TRBJ2-7|TRBV6-5
CASRYLGGDYEQYF
TGTGCCAGCAGGTACCTTGGGGGGGACTACGAGCAGTACTTC